This T cell receptor (beta chain) was retrieved from a study of T cells after yellow fever vaccination. Looking at the study overall: For low cell numbers, libraries were made with SMART-Seq v4 Ultra Low Input.

TCRdb redid the calling of the 5' RACE reads with MiXCR, one entry per CDR3 protein. Of some 250,000 distinct CDR3 sequences listed, 3.6% are singletons. Trimming took 5 bases from V and 7 from J, leaving 13 bases between them. This CDR3 spans 13 amino acids. Germline CDR1 is KGHDR and CDR2 is SFDVKD. This clonotype was seen at least ten times. Its antigen is still unknown. Study outcomes and limitations: A weaker secondary response peaked on day 5, the primary on day 15.

The input for sequencing was PBMCs, taken 15 days after the yellow fever booster vaccination. The rearrangement links TRBV24-1 to TRBJ1-2, with unresolved D. This clonotype was sampled from a man younger than 35 who received the YFV17D yellow fever vaccine. DNA of the CDR3: TGTGCCACCAGTGTAAACAAGTTCGCTGGCTACACCTTC. Its translation is CATSVNKFAGYTF.